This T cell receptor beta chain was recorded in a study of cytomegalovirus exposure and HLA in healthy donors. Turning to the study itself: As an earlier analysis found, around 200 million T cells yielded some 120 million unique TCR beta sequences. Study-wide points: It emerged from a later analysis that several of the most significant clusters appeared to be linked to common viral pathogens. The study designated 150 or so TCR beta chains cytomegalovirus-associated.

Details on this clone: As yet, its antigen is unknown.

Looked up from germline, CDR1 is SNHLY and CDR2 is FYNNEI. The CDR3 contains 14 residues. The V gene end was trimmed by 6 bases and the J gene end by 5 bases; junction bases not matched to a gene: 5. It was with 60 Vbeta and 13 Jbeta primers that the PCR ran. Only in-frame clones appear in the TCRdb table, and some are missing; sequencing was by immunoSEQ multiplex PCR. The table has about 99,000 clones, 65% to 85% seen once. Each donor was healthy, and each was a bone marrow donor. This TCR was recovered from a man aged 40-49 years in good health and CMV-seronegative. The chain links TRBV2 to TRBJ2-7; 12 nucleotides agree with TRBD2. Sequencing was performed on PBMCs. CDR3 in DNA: TGTGCCAGCAGCCTAGCGGGAGGGACCGACGAGCAGTACTTC. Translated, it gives CASSLAGGTDEQYF.